The 25 T cell receptor beta chains below were found in one sample sequenced in a study of cytomegalovirus exposure and HLA in healthy donors. Use of 60 Vbeta and 13 Jbeta primers characterized the PCR. Repertoires were generated with immunoSEQ multiplex PCR, while TCRdb's copy carries only in-frame clones and drops some. The data show hundreds of thousands of clones, with over 65% seen just once and 0.63% held by the top ten. The sample taken for sequencing was PBMCs. The receptors come from a man aged 18 to 29 in good health and CMV-seronegative.

The CDR3 DNA sequence: TGTGCCAGCAGCTGGGGACTCAATGAGCAGTTCTTC. Its translation: CASSWGLNEQFF. The rearrangement joins TRBV5-4 to TRBJ2-1, with D maybe TRBD2 (6 bases). CDR3 length equals 12 residues. The ends were cut back, 3 bases at V and 6 bases at J, with 7 bases in the middle. The V gene's germline CDR1 is SGHNT and CDR2 YYREEE (reference sequence). Together with reference TRBV5-4 and TRBJ2-1, the CDR3 gives the full variable domain: ETGVTQSPTHLIKTRGQQVTLRCSSQSGHNTVSWYQQALGQGPQFIFQYYREEENGRGNFPPRFSGLQFPNYSSELNVNALELDDSALYLCASSWGLNEQFFGPGTRLTVL.

The chain employs TRBV30 and TRBJ1-3; TRBD1 aligns across 9 bases. Trimming removed 4 bases from V and 3 bases from J; junction bases left unmatched: 7. Germline V gene data show CDR1 as GTSNPN and CDR2 as SVGIG (reference sequence). This CDR3 has 15 residues. This CDR3 reads CAWTITGGFGNTIYF. The CDR3 DNA follows: TGTGCCTGGACTATAACAGGGGGCTTTGGAAACACCATATATTTT. Together with reference TRBV30 and TRBJ1-3, the CDR3 gives the full variable domain: SQTIHQWPATLVQPVGSPLSLECTVEGTSNPNLYWYRQAAGRGLQLLFYSVGIGQISSEVPQNLSASRPQDRQFILSSKKLLLSDSGFYLCAWTITGGFGNTIYFGEGSWLTVV.

The chain combines TRBV6-5 with TRBJ1-1; D is unclear. The V and J ends lost 8 bases and 0 bases respectively, with 10 bases between them. CDR1 is MNHEY and CDR2 is SVGAGI in the germline V gene. This CDR3 spans 13 amino acids. The CDR3 spells CASENTLNTEAFF. In DNA form, the CDR3 reads TGTGCCAGCGAAAACACCCTGAACACTGAAGCTTTCTTT.

The chain combines TRBV21-1 with TRBJ2-7; no check of the table's D call, TRBD2, against the DNA was made. TRBV21-1 is annotated as a pseudogene. The CDR3 length is 16 residues. The CDR3 sequence is CASTPKRGLADYEQYF. For the CDR3, the DNA is TGTGCCAGCACCCCTAAACGGGGACTAGCGGACTACGAGCAGTACTTC.

The chain combines TRBV6-5 with TRBJ1-4; no reliable D call. This CDR3 is 13 amino acids long. Germline values: CDR1 MNHEY, CDR2 SVGAGI. V was trimmed by 2 bases and J by 7 bases, leaving 8 bases between them. In nucleotides, the CDR3 is TGTGCCAGCAGTTACCAGACAAGTGAAAAACTGTTTTTT. Its protein product is CASSYQTSEKLFF.

Regarding this clone: The junction and the germline gene differ at one end; a read error may be behind it. This chain connects TRBV11-3 to TRBJ2-2; D is possibly TRBD2 (5 bases). CDR3 length: 14 residues. Germline V lookup: CDR1 SGHNT, CDR2 YENEEA. The CDR3 sequence is CASEATKNTGELSF. DNA of the CDR3: TGTGCCAGCGAGGCGACAAAAAACACCGGGGAGCTGTCTTTT.

In DNA form, the CDR3 reads TGTGCCAGCGGTCCGGACAGGTATGAGCAGTTCTTC. Its protein product is CASGPDRYEQFF. This chain uses TRBV6-1 with TRBJ2-1; 7 nucleotides match TRBD1. Germline loops: CDR1 MNHNS, CDR2 SASEGT. The V segment lost 8 bases and the J segment 8 bases; nucleotides outside the gene matches: 6. This CDR3 is 12 amino acids long.

V is TRBV27 and J is TRBJ1-2; 12 bases map to TRBD1. The V gene end was trimmed by 8 bases and the J gene end by 3 bases; junction bases not matched to a gene: 13. CDR3 length: 17 amino acids. Germline V CDR1 and CDR2: MNHEY, SMNVEV (reference sequence). The CDR3 loop reads CASRKGTGGSLDYGYTF. The CDR3 nucleotides are TGTGCCAGCCGCAAGGGGACAGGGGGCTCTCTTGACTATGGCTACACCTTC.

The chain has TRBV5-8 and TRBJ2-7; the match to TRBD1 covers 12 bases. Trimming cost V 5 bases and J 7 bases; bases outside gene matches: 13. This CDR3 is built from 16 residues. Germline values: CDR1 SGHTS, CDR2 YDEGEE. CDR3 amino acids: CASRKLTGQGAREQYF. CDR3 DNA: TGTGCCAGCAGGAAACTCACGGGACAGGGGGCAAGGGAGCAGTACTTC.

The chain carries TRBV9 and TRBJ2-3, with TRBD2 matching over 12 bases. V dropped 7 bases and J dropped 6; count of bases not matched to a gene: 24. The CDR3 totals 20 residues. Germline V lookup: CDR1 SGDLS, CDR2 YYNGEE. The CDR3 DNA is TGTGCCAGCCCCCCCACGAAGGGGGGGCTAGCGGGAGGGCCAAGGGATACGCAGTATTTT. It codes for CASPPTKGGLAGGPRDTQYF. The full variable domain, with the rest looked up from reference TRBV9 and TRBJ2-3, is DSGVTQTPKHLITATGQRVTLRCSPRSGDLSVYWYQQSLDQGLQFLIQYYNGEERAKGNILERFSAQQFPDLHSELNLSSLELGDSALYFCASPPTKGGLAGGPRDTQYFGPGTRLTVL.

The V gene is TRBV9, the J gene TRBJ2-1, with unresolved D. The CDR3 totals 13 residues. CDR1 SGDLS and CDR2 YYNGEE come from the germline V gene. V gave up 4 bases and J gave up 9 bases, with 14 bases separating them. The CDR3 is CASSPTNPVEQFF. DNA for the CDR3: TGTGCCAGCAGCCCCACTAACCCCGTTGAGCAGTTCTTC.

The V gene is TRBV7-2, the J gene TRBJ1-3; D possibly corresponds to TRBD1 (5 bases). The CDR3 sequence is 17 residues long. CDR1 is SGHTA and CDR2 is FQGNSA in the germline V gene. Deletions cut 5 bases from V and 4 bases from J, with 21 bases between. CDR3 protein: CASSHATQGTVGNTIYF. The DNA of the CDR3 is TGTGCCAGCAGCCACGCCACCCAGGGAACGGTCGGAAACACCATATATTTT.

This clone showed up just once. The rearrangement uses TRBV9 and TRBJ2-5, with 8 bases fitting TRBD2. Trimming at V came to 4 bases and at J to 4 bases, leaving 9 bases not matched to a gene. The germline V gene encodes CDR1 SGDLS and CDR2 YYNGEE. The length of the CDR3 is 15 residues. The CDR3 DNA follows: TGTGCCAGCAGCTCACAAAGCGGGAGCGGAGAGACCCAGTACTTC. Translating gives CASSSQSGSGETQYF. The variable domain in full, with the rest retrieved from reference TRBV9 and TRBJ2-5, is DSGVTQTPKHLITATGQRVTLRCSPRSGDLSVYWYQQSLDQGLQFLIQYYNGEERAKGNILERFSAQQFPDLHSELNLSSLELGDSALYFCASSSQSGSGETQYFGPGTRLLVL.

The chain links TRBV28 to TRBJ1-5; perhaps TRBD1 as D (5 bases). Looked up from germline, CDR1 is MDHEN and CDR2 is SYDVKM. Between the trimmed V and J ends, which lost 6 bases and 4 bases, there was a span of 13 bases. CDR3 length: 14 amino acids. CDR3 coding DNA: TGTGCCAGCAGGCCCAGACAGCAAAATCAGCCCCAGCATTTT. Its protein product is CASRPRQQNQPQHF.

V and J are TRBV28 and TRBJ1-2; 8 bases are a match to TRBD1. Losses at the gene ends were 3 bases for V and 6 bases for J; bases not matched to a gene: 3. The CDR3 runs 13 residues. The germline gives CDR1 MDHEN, CDR2 SYDVKM. In DNA form, the CDR3 reads TGTGCCAGCAGTTTTCAGGGGGCTAATGGCTACACCTTC. Its protein is CASSFQGANGYTF.

In this sample, this clone turned up a few times. The rearrangement joins TRBV30 to TRBJ2-2, with a tentative D call TRBD1 (6 bases). Trimming left V 2 bases short and J 3 bases short, with 10 bases between. The CDR3 consists of 14 residues. Germline-derived CDR1 and CDR2 are GTSNPN and SVGIG (reference sequence). Here the CDR3 DNA reads TGTGCCTGGAGTTCAGGGGTGTACACCGGGGAGCTGTTTTTT. Translating gives CAWSSGVYTGELFF.

This chain connects TRBV7-9 to TRBJ2-1; 13 bases agree with TRBD2. This CDR3 region has 19 residues. V shed 1 base and J 0 bases; nucleotides not matched to a gene: 6. Looked up from germline, CDR1 is SEHNR and CDR2 is FQNEAQ (reference sequence). CDR3 sequence (DNA): TGTGCCAGCAGCTTAGGACTAGCGGGAGGCCCGACCTCCTACAATGAGCAGTTCTTC. Its translation is CASSLGLAGGPTSYNEQFF.

In its sample, this clone was seen once. The chain combines TRBV6-4 with TRBJ1-2; tentatively, D is TRBD1 (6 bases). This CDR3 spans 15 amino acids. Germline V lookup: CDR1 MRHNA, CDR2 SNTAGT. The ends were cut back, 4 bases at V and 4 bases at J, with 16 bases in the middle. In DNA, the CDR3 is TGTGCCAGCAGTGCCTCAGGGGAAGGCAGCTATGGCTACACCTTC. Amino acids: CASSASGEGSYGYTF.

This clone showed up just once. Other nucleotide sequences in the sample specify the same CDR3. The chain carries TRBV7-2 and TRBJ2-5; 10 positions match TRBD2. The CDR3 spans 15 residues. Germline values: CDR1 SGHTA, CDR2 FQGNSA. After removal of 5 bases from V and 2 bases from J, the junction contained 5 bases not matched to a gene. The CDR3 DNA is TGTGCCAGCAGCCGACTAGCGGGTACTCAAGAGACCCAGTACTTC. It codes for CASSRLAGTQETQYF.

The V and J genes are TRBV30 and TRBJ1-2; perhaps TRBD1 as D (6 bases). CDR1 and CDR2 from the germline V gene are GTSNPN and SVGIG (reference sequence). V was trimmed by 7 bases and J by 0 bases, leaving 15 bases between them. CDR3 size: 14 residues. The CDR3, as DNA: TGTGCCTCCAGAGGGGGGGCCCCTAACTATGGCTACACCTTC. Amino acid sequence: CASRGGAPNYGYTF. The full variable domain, rest sourced from reference TRBV30 and TRBJ1-2, is SQTIHQWPATLVQPVGSPLSLECTVEGTSNPNLYWYRQAAGRGLQLLFYSVGIGQISSEVPQNLSASRPQDRQFILSSKKLLLSDSGFYLCASRGGAPNYGYTFGSGTRLTVV.

This chain connects TRBV11-2 to TRBJ2-7; D is undetermined. The ends were cut back, 2 bases at V and 4 bases at J, with 3 bases in the middle. CDR1 and CDR2 (germline): SGHAT, FQNNGV. There are 11 residues in the CDR3. The CDR3 protein is CASSLQYEQYF. The CDR3 DNA follows: TGTGCCAGCAGCTTACAGTACGAGCAGTACTTC.

The V gene is TRBV27, the J gene TRBJ2-7; possible D gene TRBD1, 5 bases. The germline V gene has CDR1 MNHEY and CDR2 SMNVEV (reference sequence). Trimming pared 6 bases from V and 0 bases from J, leaving 12 bases between. CDR3 size: 14 residues. CDR3 in DNA: TGTGCCAGCAGCACAGGCACCAGCTCCTACGAGCAGTACTTC. It specifies CASSTGTSSYEQYF.

This clone was counted only a few times. V gene TRBV5-1 combines with J gene TRBJ2-7; 8 bases are shared with TRBD2. The trim removed 3 bases at V and 4 bases at J, leaving 9 bases unmatched. This CDR3 is 15 amino acids long. Germline CDR1 SGHRS, CDR2 YFSETQ. CDR3 loop: CASSSGASGLYEQYF. The CDR3 DNA is TGCGCCAGCAGCTCGGGGGCTAGCGGGTTATACGAGCAGTACTTC. The full variable domain, rest sourced from reference TRBV5-1 and TRBJ2-7, is KAGVTQTPRYLIKTRGQQVTLSCSPISGHRSVSWYQQTPGQGLQFLFEYFSETQRNKGNFPGRFSGRQFSNSRSEMNVSTLELGDSALYLCASSSGASGLYEQYFGPGTRLTVT.

This chain joins TRBV11-3 and TRBJ2-1, with D tentatively TRBD2 (5 bases). CDR3 length: 16 residues. CDR1 is SGHNT and CDR2 is YENEEA in the germline V gene. V was cut by 5 bases and J by 1 base, with 15 bases left in between. The CDR3 spells CASSPQSGVSYNEQFF. CDR3 bases: TGTGCCAGCAGCCCCCAGAGCGGAGTTTCCTACAATGAGCAGTTCTTC.

For the CDR3, the DNA is TGTGCCAGCAGGGGACTAGCGGAATACAATGAGCAGTTCTTC. Translated, it gives CASRGLAEYNEQFF. The V call is TRBV2, the J call TRBJ2-1; 11 bases line up with TRBD2. This CDR3 spans 14 amino acids. Germline V gene lookup returns CDR1 SNHLY and CDR2 FYNNEI. V was pared by 6 bases and J by 4 bases, with 2 bases of the junction left unmatched.